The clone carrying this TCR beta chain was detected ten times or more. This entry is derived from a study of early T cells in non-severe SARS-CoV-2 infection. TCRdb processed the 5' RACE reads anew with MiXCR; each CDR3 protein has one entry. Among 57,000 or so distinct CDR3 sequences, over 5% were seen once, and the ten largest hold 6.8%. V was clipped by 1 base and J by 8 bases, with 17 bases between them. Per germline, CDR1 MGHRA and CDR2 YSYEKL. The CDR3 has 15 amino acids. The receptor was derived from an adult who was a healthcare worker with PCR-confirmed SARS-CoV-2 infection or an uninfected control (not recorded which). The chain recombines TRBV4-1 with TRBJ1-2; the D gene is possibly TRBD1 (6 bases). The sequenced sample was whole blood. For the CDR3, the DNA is TGCGCCAGCAGCCAAGGCACCGGGGGCATGTGGGGCTACACCTTC. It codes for CASSQGTGGMWGYTF.